This TCR beta chain was captured by sequencing in a study of cytomegalovirus exposure and HLA in healthy donors (dated by TCRdb to about 2017). Study-wide context: An earlier analysis of several hundred of the donors reported under 300 Gb of sequence data and around 100 million unique TCR beta sequences obtained from some 200 million T cells. About 300 gigabases of sequencing data and tens of millions of unique TCR sequences were included in an early release covering around 650 HLA-typed donors. Among the roughly 400 genotyped donors, approximately 82% belonged to the genetic ancestry cluster associated with self-reported Caucasian donors. The study was designed to test whether signatures of past pathogen exposure could be identified by cataloging public T cell receptors. The study profiled the T cell repertoires of hundreds of subjects by immunosequencing and related them to cytomegalovirus serostatus. In addition to the first cohort of 650 to 750 subjects, a separate validation cohort of about 120 different subjects was used. The study combined high-throughput TCR immunosequencing, statistical association of individual TCRs with disease status, and machine learning to predict cytomegalovirus infection status. To study patterns of TCR occurrence, a later analysis re-analyzed previously published TCR beta repertoires from several hundred donors and added high-resolution HLA genotyping. The later analysis used no new phenotypic data to find candidate immune exposures, relying instead on TCR beta sequences and their occurrence across donors. To decide whether each TCR beta V gene segment behaved as functional or pseudogenic, an earlier analysis of 587 of the donors relied on high-throughput TCR beta sequencing. Donor age, sex, ethnicity and CMV serostatus were compiled alongside the repertoire data. A later genetic analysis took genome-wide SNP genotypes for about 65% of the roughly 670 donors and used that subset as a discovery cohort. Every repertoire in the discovery cohort had been generated on one and the same sequencing platform. HLA typing covered class I and class II loci at four-digit resolution. Typing coverage varied by locus: roughly 620-630 donors for A, B, C, DRB1 and DQB1; more than 500 for DQA1; approximately 610 for DPA1; 400 to 480 for DPB1. Four to six DR-DQ haplotypes were handled as single units for association and clustering, since linkage in the cohort was strong. Among about 370 genotyped donors of the cohort, an average of around 250,000 unique TCR beta nucleotide sequences was sequenced per donor, of which approximately 19% were non-productive.

Reading the germline V gene (reference sequence) gives CDR1 GTSNPN and CDR2 SVGIG. V lost 0 bases and J lost 10 bases, and the count of bases not matched to a germline gene is 21. The CDR3 runs 18 amino acids, cysteine and phenylalanine included. Only the CDR3 portion is preserved as DNA: 54 bases, with reading frame beginning at the first base. Libraries came from the immunoSEQ multiplex PCR assay. The multiplex PCR relied on a mix of 60 forward primers for TCR Vbeta segments and 13 reverse primers for TCR Jbeta segments. The CDR3 region of rearranged TCR beta genes was amplified from genomic DNA with a multiplex PCR assay. The Illumina HiSeq System was used to sequence the amplified TCR beta libraries as 87-base-pair reads. The original methods were these. A later analysis counted 75 million to 100 million unique TCR beta chains across the 666 repertoires, and some 12 million of these chains were shared by at least two donors. Raw reads were error-corrected and collapsed into unique sequences by a nearest-neighbor algorithm in which closely related sequences were merged to remove PCR and sequencing errors. To assign V, D and J gene segments, CDR3 sequences were aligned to IMGT reference sequences. Each retained sequence needed at least a six-nucleotide match to both a V gene segment and a J gene segment. Rearrangements were classified as productive when the CDR3 lacked stop codons and remained in frame with V and J, and all other rearrangements were classified as non-productive. Following IMGT convention, CDR3 was defined as the stretch from the second conserved V-encoded cysteine up to the conserved J-encoded phenylalanine. The earlier analysis of approximately 590 of the donors excluded any sequence lacking an unambiguous match to a single V gene segment. In an earlier analysis of around 600 of the donors, V segments were called functional above 56.7% productive rearrangements and were called segregating when the between-donor standard deviation exceeded 5%. A statistical classification framework was built to diagnose cytomegalovirus status from the catalog of TCR beta chain sequences. In a later analysis, TCR nucleotide sequences were compared against IMGT/GENE-DB human TR gene sequences so that V and J genes could be assigned. A later analysis assigned CDR3 sequences and most-parsimonious VDJ recombination scenarios with the TCRdist pipeline. In a later analysis, each TCR beta chain was defined by its CDR3 amino acid sequence together with its V-gene family, and reads lacking a unique V-gene family were excluded. A later analysis removed 550 to 700 highly shared, low-generation-probability nucleotide sequences to deal with suspected cross-contamination and a sequencing artifact. In a later analysis, a clonal expansion index for each public chain was calculated from normalized within-repertoire ranks of inferred template counts. A later analysis computed generation probabilities with a VDJ recombination model fitted to out-of-frame rearrangements, and checked the results against IGoR. A later analysis scored TCR-TCR, TCR-HLA and TCR-CMV co-occurrence with hypergeometric tests, applying a repertoire-size bias correction to TCR pairs. False discovery rates were estimated in a later analysis by permuting HLA or CMV assignments 20 times. A later analysis grouped co-occurring TCRs with DBSCAN, adding TCRdist sequence similarity when clustering within HLA-allele-positive subsets. For co-occurrence clustering, repertoires with fewer than 30,000 or more than 120,000 public chains were excluded, along with 5 or 6 repertoires with anomalous nucleotide sharing. TCRdb limited this immuneACCESS table to in-frame rearrangements with V and J called. A share of clones is missing; checked studies link under half to unresolved V genes, and the rest is unexplained. From that table come the V and J calls and clone size; the DNA was used to work out D and trimming. The sample's table lists a count of 40,000 to 45,000 clones. In total, the top ten clones hold about 1.7% of the sample.

The cohort was made up of 500 to 800 healthy bone marrow donors. At the time of sampling, every cohort member was nominally healthy, though immune exposures that went unrecorded were likely present. The donor tested CMV seronegative, placing the donor among the roughly 340 seronegative members of the cohort. Every donor gave a peripheral blood sample, and the peripheral blood mononuclear cells from that sample were used for TCR beta sequencing. The Qiagen DNeasy Blood Extraction Kit was used to extract genomic DNA from the blood cell samples. Summary of the overall study and its limitations: The classifier was reported to diagnose cytomegalovirus status with high specificity and sensitivity in both the original cohort and the validation cohort. When HLA alleles, especially DR and DQ, strongly co-occurred, attributing TCR associations to individual alleles was difficult. While some public TCRs were present in many individuals, most TCR sequences turned up only very rarely across donors. Broadly in line with IMGT annotations, most TCR beta V segments showed up in productive rearrangements about 87% or about 30% of the time in an earlier analysis of roughly 590 of the donors. In a later analysis, around 17,000 TCR beta sequences were associated with specific HLA alleles at a false discovery rate of 0.05. Linkage disequilibrium might explain the correlated functional status among segregating V segments, but an unknown experimental factor could not be excluded. Because some donors lacked HLA typing at each locus, the association tests relied only on the typed subset. A further reported finding was that TCR beta sequences accurately predicted the HLA-A and HLA-B alleles for most subjects in the first cohort. Immune exposure information for the cohort was limited to CMV serostatus. A later analysis reported that several top co-occurrence clusters appeared linked to parvovirus B19, influenza, CMV and Epstein-Barr virus. Most CMV-associated TCR beta chains appeared to be HLA-restricted in a later analysis, and the HLA associations seemed to be driven largely by CMV exposure. This cohort had only TCR beta chains sequenced, and the lack of alpha or paired-chain data limited which features could be detected. In a later analysis, TCR association rates were found to vary across HLA loci, with the most associated TCRs seen for DRB1 alleles and the fewest for HLA-C alleles. The earlier analysis of about 600 of the donors excluded 15 to 20 rarely observed V segments, including chromosome 9 orphons, because counts were too low. The 87-base-pair reads could not distinguish some IMGT-functional V segments, including TRBV6-2 and TRBV6-3, so those segments were excluded. A few of the identified cytomegalovirus-associated TCR beta chains were confirmed in vitro to be specific for cytomegalovirus antigens. Compared with the approximately 700-donor mean, donors in an Asian-associated ancestry cluster had fewer N-insertions in productive TCRs, according to a later genetic analysis. V-gene and J-gene trimming of TCR beta chains was associated with a missense DCLRE1C variant in a later genetic analysis, and the association was replicated in an independent cohort. According to the authors, the approach could potentially be generalized to other disease states and immunological phenotypes. Presence/absence analyses assumed roughly uniform sequencing depth across donors, an assumption that may not hold. Compared with equally common non-associated chains, HLA-associated TCR beta chains in a later analysis were more clonally expanded and had lower generation probabilities. The study gave a list of about 160 TCR beta chains associated with cytomegalovirus. A cluster of highly shared sequence variants was judged likely to be a technical artifact of the sequencing pipeline.

As concerns this clone: There is no known antigen for this receptor.

The chain was built from TRBV30 and TRBJ2-1; 7 bases in between match TRBD2. Sequencing input: PBMCs. The clonotype originates from a woman in her 30s in good health and CMV-seronegative. The CDR3 loop reads CAWSVRGSGFPPSGEQFF. The DNA sequence is given as TGTGCCTGGAGTGTACGCGGTAGCGGGTTCCCCCCTTCGGGAGAGCAGTTCTTC.